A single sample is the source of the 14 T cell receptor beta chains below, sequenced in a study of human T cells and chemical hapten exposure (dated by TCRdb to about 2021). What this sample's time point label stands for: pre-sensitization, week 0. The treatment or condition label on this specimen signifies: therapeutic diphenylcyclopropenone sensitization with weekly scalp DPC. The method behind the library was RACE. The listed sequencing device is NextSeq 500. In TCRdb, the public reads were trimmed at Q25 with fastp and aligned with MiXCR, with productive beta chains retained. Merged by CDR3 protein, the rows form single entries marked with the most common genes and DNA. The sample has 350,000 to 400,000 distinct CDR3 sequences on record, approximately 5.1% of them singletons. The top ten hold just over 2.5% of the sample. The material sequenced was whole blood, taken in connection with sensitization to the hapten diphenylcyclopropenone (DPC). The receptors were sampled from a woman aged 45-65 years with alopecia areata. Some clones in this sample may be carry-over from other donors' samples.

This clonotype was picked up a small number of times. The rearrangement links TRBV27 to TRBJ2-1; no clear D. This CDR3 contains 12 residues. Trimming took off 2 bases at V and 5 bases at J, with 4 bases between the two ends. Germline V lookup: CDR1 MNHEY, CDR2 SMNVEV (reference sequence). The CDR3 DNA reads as TGTGCCAGCAGTTTAATAGACAATGAGCAGTTCTTC. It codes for CASSLIDNEQFF.

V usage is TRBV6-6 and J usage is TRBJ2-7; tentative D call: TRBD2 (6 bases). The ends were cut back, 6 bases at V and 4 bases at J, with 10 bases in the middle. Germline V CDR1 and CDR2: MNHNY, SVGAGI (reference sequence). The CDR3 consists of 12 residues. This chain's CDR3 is CASRDYYYEQYF. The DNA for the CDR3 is TGTGCCAGCAGGGACTATTATTACGAGCAGTACTTC.

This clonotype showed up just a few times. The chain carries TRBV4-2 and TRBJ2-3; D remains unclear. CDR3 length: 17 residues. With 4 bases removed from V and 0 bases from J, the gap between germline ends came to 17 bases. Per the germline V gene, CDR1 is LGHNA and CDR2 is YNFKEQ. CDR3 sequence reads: CASSLQVPRASTDTQYF. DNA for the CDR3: TGTGCCAGCAGCCTTCAGGTGCCCCGAGCTAGCACAGATACGCAGTATTTT.

The CDR3 nucleotides read TGTGCCAGCAGCCTAGCGGGGGCGTCCAATGAGCAGTTCTTC. Its protein is CASSLAGASNEQFF. The V call is TRBV28, the J call TRBJ2-1; 10 nucleotides agree with TRBD2. V dropped 6 bases and J dropped 6; count of bases not matched to a gene: 5. The CDR3 extends over 14 amino acids. The germline V gene encodes CDR1 MDHEN and CDR2 SYDVKM.

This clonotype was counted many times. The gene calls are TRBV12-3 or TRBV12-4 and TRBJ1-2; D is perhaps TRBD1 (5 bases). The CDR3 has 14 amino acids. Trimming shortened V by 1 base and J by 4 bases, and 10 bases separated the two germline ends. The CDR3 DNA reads TGTGCCAGCAGTTTAGGGGGGGTTCCCTATGGCTACACCTTC. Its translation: CASSLGGVPYGYTF.

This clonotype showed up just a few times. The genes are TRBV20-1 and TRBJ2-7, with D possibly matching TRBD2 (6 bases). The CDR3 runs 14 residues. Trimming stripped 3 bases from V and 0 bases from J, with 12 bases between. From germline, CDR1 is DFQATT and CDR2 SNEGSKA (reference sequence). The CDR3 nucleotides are TGCAGTGCTAGCCCCGGGAGTAGCTCCTACGAGCAGTACTTC. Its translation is CSASPGSSSYEQYF.

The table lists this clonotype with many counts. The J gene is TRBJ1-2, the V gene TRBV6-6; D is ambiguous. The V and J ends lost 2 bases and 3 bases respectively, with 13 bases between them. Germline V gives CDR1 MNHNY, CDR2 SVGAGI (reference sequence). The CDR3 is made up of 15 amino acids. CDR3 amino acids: CASSYGNRADYGYTF. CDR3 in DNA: TGTGCCAGCAGTTACGGTAACCGAGCTGACTATGGCTACACCTTC.

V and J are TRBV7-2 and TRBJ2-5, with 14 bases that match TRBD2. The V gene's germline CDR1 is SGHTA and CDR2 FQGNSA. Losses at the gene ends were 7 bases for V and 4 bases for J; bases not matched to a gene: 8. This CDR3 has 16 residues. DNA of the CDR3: TGTGCCAGCAATATTCCGGGACTAGCGGGAGCAGAGACCCAGTACTTC. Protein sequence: CASNIPGLAGAETQYF.

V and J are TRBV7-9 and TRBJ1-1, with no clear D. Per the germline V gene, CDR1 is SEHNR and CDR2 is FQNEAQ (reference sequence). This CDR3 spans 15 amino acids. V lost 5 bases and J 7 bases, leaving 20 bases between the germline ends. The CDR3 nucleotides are TGTGCCAGCAGCCCTGACGGATGGAATTCGGGTGAAGCTTTCTTT. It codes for CASSPDGWNSGEAFF.

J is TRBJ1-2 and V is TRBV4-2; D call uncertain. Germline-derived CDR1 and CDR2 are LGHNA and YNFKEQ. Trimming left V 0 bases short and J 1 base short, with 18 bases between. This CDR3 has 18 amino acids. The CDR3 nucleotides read TGTGCCAGCAGCCAAGAGTTGTTCCTAGAGAACAGTAACTATGGCTACACCTTC. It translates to CASSQELFLENSNYGYTF.

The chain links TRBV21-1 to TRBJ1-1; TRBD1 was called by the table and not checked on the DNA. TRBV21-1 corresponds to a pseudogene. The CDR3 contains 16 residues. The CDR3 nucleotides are TGTGCCAGCAGCAAATGTCGGAGGGACAGCAACACTGAAGCTTTCTTT. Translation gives CASSKCRRDSNTEAFF.

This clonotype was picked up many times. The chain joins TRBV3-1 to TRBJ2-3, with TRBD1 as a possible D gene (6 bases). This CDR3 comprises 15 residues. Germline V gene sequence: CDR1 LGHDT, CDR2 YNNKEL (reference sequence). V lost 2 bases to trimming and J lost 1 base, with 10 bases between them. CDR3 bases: TGTGCCAGCAGCCAACCAGGGGCGGGCACAGATACGCAGTATTTT. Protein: CASSQPGAGTDTQYF.

The CDR3 bases are TGTGCCAGCAGCCCCCCCGGGGGCGCGGGGGGCCCCAGAGATACGCAGTATTTT. It translates to CASSPPGGAGGPRDTQYF. The chain recombines TRBV3-1 with TRBJ2-3; 8 bases align to TRBD2. The V segment lost 4 bases and the J segment 5 bases; nucleotides outside the gene matches: 17. The CDR3 has 18 amino acids. Looked up from germline, CDR1 is LGHDT and CDR2 is YNNKEL (reference sequence).

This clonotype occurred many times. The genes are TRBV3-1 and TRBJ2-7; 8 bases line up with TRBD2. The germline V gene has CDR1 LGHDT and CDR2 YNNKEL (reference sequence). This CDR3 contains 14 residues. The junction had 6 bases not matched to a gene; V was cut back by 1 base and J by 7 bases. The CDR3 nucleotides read TGTGCCAGCAGCCAAGCGGGAGGGCTACGGGAGCAGTACTTC. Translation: CASSQAGGLREQYF.